Many counts were recorded for the clone carrying this TCR beta chain. The CDR3 extends over 15 amino acids. Germline CDR1 reads SQVTM; CDR2 reads ANQGSEA. V was shortened by 6 bases and J by 0 bases, with 15 bases between the two germline ends. The data originate from a study of T cells after yellow fever vaccination. For TCR, cDNA came from 5'RACE template switching, which added a universal primer site and UMIs. TCRdb reprocessed the 5' RACE reads via MiXCR and lists one record per CDR3 protein. Of some 4,500 distinct CDR3 sequences in the sample, around 3.5% are singletons; the top ten hold approximately 60%. Study results and caveats: On day 0, almost all vaccine-responding clonotypes were undetectable in sorted memory subsets.

The rearrangement uses TRBV29-1 and TRBJ1-5; a weak D match, TRBD1 (6 bases). The receptor was derived from a man aged 25-45 years who received the YFV17D yellow fever vaccine. The material was PBMCs, either bulk or a sorted T-cell subset (CD4+, CD8+, memory, or dextramer-sorted; not recorded which), obtained 15 days after the yellow fever booster vaccination. CDR3 region: CSVSDSPYSNQPQHF. As DNA, the CDR3 is TGCAGCGTATCGGACAGCCCGTATAGCAATCAGCCCCAGCATTTT.